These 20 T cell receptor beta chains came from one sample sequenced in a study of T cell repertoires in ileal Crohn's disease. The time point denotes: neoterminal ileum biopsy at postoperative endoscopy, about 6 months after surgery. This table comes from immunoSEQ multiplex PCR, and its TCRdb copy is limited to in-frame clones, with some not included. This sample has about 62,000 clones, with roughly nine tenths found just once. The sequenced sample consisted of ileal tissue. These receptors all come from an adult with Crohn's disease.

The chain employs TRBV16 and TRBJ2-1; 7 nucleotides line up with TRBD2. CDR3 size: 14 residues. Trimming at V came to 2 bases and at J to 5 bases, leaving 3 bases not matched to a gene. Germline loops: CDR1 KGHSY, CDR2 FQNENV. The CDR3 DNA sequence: TGTGCCAGCAGCCAAGGGACTAACAACAATGAGCAGTTCTTC. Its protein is CASSQGTNNNEQFF.

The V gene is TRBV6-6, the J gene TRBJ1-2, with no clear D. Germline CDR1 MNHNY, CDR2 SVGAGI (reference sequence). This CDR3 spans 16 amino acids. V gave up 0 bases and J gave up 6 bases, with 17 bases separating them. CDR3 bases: TGTGCCAGCAGTTACTCGAGTAGGAGCAAATCGGATGGCTACACCTTC. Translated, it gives CASSYSSRSKSDGYTF.

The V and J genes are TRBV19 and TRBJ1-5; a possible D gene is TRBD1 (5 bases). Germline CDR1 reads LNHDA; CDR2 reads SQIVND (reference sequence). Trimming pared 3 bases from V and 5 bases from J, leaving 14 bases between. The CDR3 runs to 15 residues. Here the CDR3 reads CASSIRQGGHQPQHF. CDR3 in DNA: TGTGCCAGTAGTATTCGGCAGGGAGGTCATCAGCCCCAGCATTTT.

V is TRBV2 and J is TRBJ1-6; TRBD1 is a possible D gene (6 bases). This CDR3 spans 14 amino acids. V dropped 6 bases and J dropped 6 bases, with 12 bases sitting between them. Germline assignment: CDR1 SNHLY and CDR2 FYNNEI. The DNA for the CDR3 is TGTGCCAGCAGCTGGGGGCCCGGTAATTCACCCCTCCACTTT. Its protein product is CASSWGPGNSPLHF.

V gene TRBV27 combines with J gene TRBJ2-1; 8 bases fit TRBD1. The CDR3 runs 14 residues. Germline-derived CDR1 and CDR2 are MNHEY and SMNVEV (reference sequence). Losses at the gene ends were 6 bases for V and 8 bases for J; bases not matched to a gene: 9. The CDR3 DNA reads TGTGCCAGCAGGAAGGGACAGGCTAGCGATGAGCAGTTCTTC. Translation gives CASRKGQASDEQFF.

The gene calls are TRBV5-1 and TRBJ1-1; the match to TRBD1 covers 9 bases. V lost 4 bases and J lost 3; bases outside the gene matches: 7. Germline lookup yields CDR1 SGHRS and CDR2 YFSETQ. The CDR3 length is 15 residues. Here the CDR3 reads CASSGGQGWDTEAFF. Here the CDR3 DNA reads TGCGCCAGCAGCGGCGGACAGGGGTGGGACACTGAAGCTTTCTTT.

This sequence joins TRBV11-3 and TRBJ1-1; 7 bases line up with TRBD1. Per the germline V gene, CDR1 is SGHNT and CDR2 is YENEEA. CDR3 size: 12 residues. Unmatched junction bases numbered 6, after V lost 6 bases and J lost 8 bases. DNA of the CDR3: TGTGCCAGCAGGGACAGGACAGTAGAAGCTTTCTTT. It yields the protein CASRDRTVEAFF.

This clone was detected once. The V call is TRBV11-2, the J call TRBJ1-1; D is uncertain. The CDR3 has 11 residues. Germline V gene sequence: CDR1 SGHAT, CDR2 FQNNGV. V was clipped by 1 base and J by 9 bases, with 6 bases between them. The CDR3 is CASSLAGKAFF. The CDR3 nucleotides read TGTGCCAGCAGCTTAGCAGGTAAAGCTTTCTTT.

This CDR3 reads CASSAGRGSNQPQHF. In DNA, the CDR3 is TGTGCCAGTTCCGCCGGTCGGGGTAGCAATCAGCCCCAGCATTTT. The chain uses TRBV19 and TRBJ1-5; D not certain. Germline CDR1 is LNHDA and CDR2 is SQIVND (reference sequence). This CDR3 is built from 15 residues. V was trimmed by 8 bases and J by 0 bases, leaving 14 bases between them. The whole variable domain, remainder taken from reference TRBV19 and TRBJ1-5, is DGGITQSPKYLFRKEGQNVTLSCEQNLNHDAMYWYRQDPGQGLRLIYYSQIVNDFQKGDIAEGYSVSREKKESFPLTVTSAQKNPTAFYLCASSAGRGSNQPQHFGDGTRLSIL.

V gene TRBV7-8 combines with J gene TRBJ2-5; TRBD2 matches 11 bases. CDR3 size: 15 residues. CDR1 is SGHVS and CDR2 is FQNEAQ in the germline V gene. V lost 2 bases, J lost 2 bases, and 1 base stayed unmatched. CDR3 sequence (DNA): TGTGCCAGCAGCTTACTAGCGGGGGGTCAAGAGACCCAGTACTTC. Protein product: CASSLLAGGQETQYF.

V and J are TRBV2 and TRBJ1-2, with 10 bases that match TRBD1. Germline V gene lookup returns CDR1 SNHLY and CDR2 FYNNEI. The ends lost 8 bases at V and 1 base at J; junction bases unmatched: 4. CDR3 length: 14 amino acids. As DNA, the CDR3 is TGTGCCAGCGCCGACAGGGGGCGTAACTATGGCTACACCTTC. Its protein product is CASADRGRNYGYTF.

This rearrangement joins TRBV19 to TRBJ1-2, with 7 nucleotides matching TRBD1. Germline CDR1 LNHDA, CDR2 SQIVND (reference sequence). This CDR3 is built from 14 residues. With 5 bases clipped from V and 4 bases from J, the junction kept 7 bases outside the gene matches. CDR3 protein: CASSHQRQGYGYTF. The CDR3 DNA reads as TGTGCCAGTAGTCACCAAAGACAGGGCTATGGCTACACCTTC.

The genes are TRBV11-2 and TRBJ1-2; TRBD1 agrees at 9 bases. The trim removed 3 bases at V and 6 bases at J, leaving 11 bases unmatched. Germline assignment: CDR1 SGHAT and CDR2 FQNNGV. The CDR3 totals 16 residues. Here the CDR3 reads CASSFSSGQGRDGYTF. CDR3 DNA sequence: TGTGCCAGCAGCTTCTCATCGGGACAGGGAAGGGATGGCTACACCTTC.

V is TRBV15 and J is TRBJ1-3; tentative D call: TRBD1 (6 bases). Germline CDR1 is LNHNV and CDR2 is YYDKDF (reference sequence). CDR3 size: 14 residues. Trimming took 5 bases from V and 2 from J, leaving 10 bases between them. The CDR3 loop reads CATSSGQTGNTIYF. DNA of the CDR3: TGTGCCACCAGCTCTGGACAGACTGGAAACACCATATATTTT.

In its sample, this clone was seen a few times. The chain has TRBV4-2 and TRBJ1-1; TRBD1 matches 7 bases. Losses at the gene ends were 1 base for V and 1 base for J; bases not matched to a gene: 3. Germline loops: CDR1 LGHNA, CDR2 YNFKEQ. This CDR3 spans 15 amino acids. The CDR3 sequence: CASSQVAGGNTEAFF. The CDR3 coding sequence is TGTGCCAGCAGCCAAGTCGCAGGGGGGAACACTGAAGCTTTCTTT.

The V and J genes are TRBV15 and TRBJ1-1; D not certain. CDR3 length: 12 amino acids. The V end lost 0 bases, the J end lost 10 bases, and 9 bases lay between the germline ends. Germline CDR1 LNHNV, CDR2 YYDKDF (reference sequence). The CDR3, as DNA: TGTGCCACCAGCAGAGATAATCGCGGAGCTTTCTTT. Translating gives CATSRDNRGAFF.

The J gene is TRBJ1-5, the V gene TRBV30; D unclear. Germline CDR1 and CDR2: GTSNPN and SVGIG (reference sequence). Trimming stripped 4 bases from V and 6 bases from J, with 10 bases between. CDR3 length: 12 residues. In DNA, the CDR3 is TGTGCCTGGAACAATCCCACTCAGCCCCAGCATTTT. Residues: CAWNNPTQPQHF.

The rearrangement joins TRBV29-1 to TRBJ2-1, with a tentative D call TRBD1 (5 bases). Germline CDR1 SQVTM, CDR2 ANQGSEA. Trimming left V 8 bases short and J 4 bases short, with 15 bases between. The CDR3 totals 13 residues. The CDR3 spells CSSEVPGYNEQFF. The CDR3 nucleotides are TGCAGCTCCGAAGTTCCAGGGTACAATGAGCAGTTCTTC.

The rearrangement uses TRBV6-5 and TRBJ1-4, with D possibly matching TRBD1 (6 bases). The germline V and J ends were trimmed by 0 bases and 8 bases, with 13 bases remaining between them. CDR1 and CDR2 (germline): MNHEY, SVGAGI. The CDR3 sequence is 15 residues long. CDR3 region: CASSYSGARSEKLFF. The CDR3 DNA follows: TGTGCCAGCAGTTACTCGGGGGCCCGAAGCGAAAAACTGTTTTTT.

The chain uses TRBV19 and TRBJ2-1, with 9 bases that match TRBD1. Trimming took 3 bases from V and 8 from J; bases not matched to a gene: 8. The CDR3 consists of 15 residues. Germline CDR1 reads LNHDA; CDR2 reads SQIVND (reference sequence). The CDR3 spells CASSMGTGSGYEQFF. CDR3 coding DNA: TGTGCCAGTAGTATGGGGACAGGGTCTGGCTATGAGCAGTTCTTC.